These 21 T cell receptor beta chains originate from one sample sequenced in a study of T cells in Graves' hyperthyroidism and ophthalmopathy (dated by TCRdb to about 2019). The library was prepared using multiplex PCR. Sequencing was performed on an Illumina HiSeq 2000. TCR beta CDR3 regions were amplified from RNA transcripts. The first round of RT-PCR for the TCR CDR3 was performed with the HTBI primer set and the Qiagen OneStep RT-PCR kit. The public reads were run again by TCRdb, first through fastp at Q25 and then through MiXCR, and only productive beta chains were kept. Each CDR3 protein gets just one entry, which takes the most common genes and DNA from the rows behind it. The sample records 550,000 to 850,000 distinct CDR3 sequences, under 20% of which are singletons. Around 17% of the sample goes to the ten largest clones. Sample: blood. The receptor set was obtained from a woman aged 45 to 65 with Graves' hyperthyroidism that later progressed to Graves' ophthalmopathy.

The CDR3 DNA is TGTGCCAGCAGTTACCATTCAGGGGCAGATACGCAGTATTTT. Protein: CASSYHSGADTQYF. The chain couples TRBV6-5 to TRBJ2-3; tentative D call: TRBD1 (6 bases). V was shortened by 2 bases and J by 4 bases, with 10 bases between the two germline ends. Looked up from germline, CDR1 is MNHEY and CDR2 is SVGAGI. The CDR3 extends over 14 amino acids.

This clonotype was seen at least ten times. The chain recombines TRBV6-6 with TRBJ1-3; possibly TRBD1 for D (5 bases). V shed 0 bases and J shed 1 base, with 10 bases lying between them. Looked up from germline, CDR1 is MNHNY and CDR2 is SVGAGI (reference sequence). The CDR3 covers 16 residues. As DNA, the CDR3 is TGTGCCAGCAGTTACTCCACCGGGACGTCTGGAAACACCATATATTTT. Its translation is CASSYSTGTSGNTIYF.

This clonotype was found many times. The genes are TRBV18 and TRBJ2-5, with 7 bases identical to TRBD1. CDR3 length: 12 residues. V was pared by 6 bases and J by 14 bases, with 12 bases of the junction left unmatched. In germline, CDR1 is KGHSH, CDR2 LQKENI. The CDR3 reads CASSLLGDSFYF. For the CDR3, the DNA is TGTGCCAGCTCCCTCCTCGGGGACAGCTTTTACTTC.

The chain carries TRBV27 and TRBJ2-3; possibly TRBD1 for D (5 bases). Germline V lookup: CDR1 MNHEY, CDR2 SMNVEV (reference sequence). Trimming stripped 4 bases from V and 2 bases from J, with 16 bases between. The CDR3 consists of 16 residues. The CDR3 nucleotides read TGTGCCAGCAGTTCCCTCCAGGGTCTCAACACAGATACGCAGTATTTT. It is translated as CASSSLQGLNTDTQYF.

This clonotype occurred a few times. At one of its ends the junction is not consistent with the germline gene, which may arise from a read error. The V gene is TRBV7-7, the J gene TRBJ2-1, with D perhaps matching TRBD1 or TRBD2 (6 bases each). Germline-derived CDR1 and CDR2 are SSHAT and FNYEAQ (reference sequence). CDR3 length: 15 amino acids. CDR3 nucleotides: TGTGCTAGCAGCTTAGGGGGGTCCAGACACAATGAGCAGTTCTTC. It encodes CASSLGGSRHNEQFF.

In its sample, this clonotype was seen a few times. The rearrangement joins TRBV20-1 to TRBJ2-3; D tentatively fits TRBD1 or TRBD2 (6 bases each). The CDR3 has 13 residues. V was clipped by 0 bases and J by 8 bases, with 12 bases between them. The V gene's germline CDR1 is DFQATT and CDR2 SNEGSKA (reference sequence). CDR3 nucleotide sequence: TGCAGTGCTAGAGATTTTGGAGGGGGTACGCAGTATTTT. Translation gives CSARDFGGGTQYF.

The chain recombines TRBV18 with TRBJ1-2; D perhaps matches TRBD1 (6 bases). V shed 6 bases and J shed 3 bases, with 14 bases lying between them. This CDR3 is built from 14 residues. CDR1 KGHSH and CDR2 LQKENI come from the germline V gene. In DNA form, the CDR3 reads TGTGCCAGCTCTTCCCGGACAGAGTACTATGGCTACACCTTC. It is translated as CASSSRTEYYGYTF.

This chain uses TRBV20-1 with TRBJ1-5, with D possibly being TRBD1 (6 bases). This CDR3 is built from 16 residues. Trimming shortened V by 4 bases and J by 6 bases, and 22 bases separated the two germline ends. The V gene's germline CDR1 is DFQATT and CDR2 SNEGSKA (reference sequence). CDR3 sequence reads: CSAIMGSPGAAQPQHF. CDR3 bases: TGCAGTGCTATTATGGGGAGCCCGGGGGCGGCTCAGCCCCAGCATTTT.

This clonotype occurred many times. This rearrangement joins TRBV18 to TRBJ1-2; no firm D call. The CDR3 extends over 15 amino acids. V gave up 3 bases and J gave up 3 bases, with 14 bases separating them. In germline, CDR1 is KGHSH, CDR2 LQKENI. CDR3 sequence reads: CASSPREQAHYGYTF. CDR3 in DNA: TGTGCCAGCTCACCTCGGGAGCAGGCCCACTATGGCTACACCTTC.

There are a few counts of this clonotype. The rearrangement joins TRBV29-1 to TRBJ2-5; the D gene could be TRBD1 or TRBD2 (6 bases each). Between the trimmed V and J ends, which lost 4 bases and 5 bases, there was a span of 17 bases. CDR1 SQVTM and CDR2 ANQGSEA come from the germline V gene. There are 14 residues in the CDR3. The CDR3 coding sequence is TGCAGCGTTGCCGCCGAAGGGGGGCGGGAGACCCAGTACTTC. Translated: CSVAAEGGRETQYF.

This clonotype was observed a handful of times. This chain uses TRBV12-3 or TRBV12-4 with TRBJ1-5, with 11 positions matching TRBD1. The CDR3 length is 15 residues. Germline trimming cut 7 bases from V and 6 bases from J; bases unmatched to any gene: 8. CDR3 loop: CASILGTGGSQPQHF. The CDR3 DNA follows: TGTGCCAGCATACTTGGGACAGGGGGTAGTCAGCCCCAGCATTTT.

This clonotype was observed a single time. This rearrangement joins TRBV3-1 to TRBJ1-2, with D perhaps TRBD1 (6 bases). Trimming shortened V by 1 base and J by 8 bases, and 14 bases separated the two germline ends. The CDR3 length is 14 residues. Germline V gene data show CDR1 as LGHDT and CDR2 as YNNKEL (reference sequence). The CDR3 DNA reads as TGTGCCAGCAGCCAAGTCTTGCAGGGGAAAGGCTACACCTTC. Residues: CASSQVLQGKGYTF.

This clonotype has just a few counts. CDR3 loop: CASRDHEGNTIYF. Written as DNA, the CDR3 is TGCGCCAGCAGGGACCACGAGGGAAACACCATATATTTT. V is TRBV5-1 and J is TRBJ1-3; D call uncertain. Deletions cut 5 bases from V and 4 bases from J, with 10 bases between. The CDR3 is 13 amino acids. Germline CDR1 is SGHRS and CDR2 is YFSETQ.

Remarks on this clonotype: One junction end does not reproduce the germline sequence, and a read error may be involved. This chain uses TRBV11-2 with TRBJ1-2; a weak D match, TRBD1 (5 bases). From germline, CDR1 is SGHAT and CDR2 FQNNGV. The CDR3 covers 16 residues. The CDR3 DNA follows: TGTGCCAGCAGCTTAGAGGGGACTGCCTCTAACTATGGCCACACCTTC. The encoded protein is CASSLEGTASNYGHTF.

The sample holds a few counts of this clonotype. A much larger clone differs from this one at a single base, so this may be a read error. The V call is TRBV20-1, the J call TRBJ2-3, with a tentative D call TRBD2 (7 bases). This CDR3 region has 15 residues. V lost 6 bases, J lost 3 bases, and 19 bases lay in between. The germline V gene has CDR1 DFQATT and CDR2 SNEGSKA (reference sequence). CDR3 in amino acids: CSAPTDGGPTDTQYF. In nucleotides, the CDR3 is TGCAGTGCACCTACCGACGGGGGGCCAACAGATACGCAGTATTTT.

This clonotype was seen a few times. This chain uses TRBV19 with TRBJ2-5; possible D gene TRBD1, 6 bases. The V end lost 1 base, the J end lost 5 bases, and 14 bases lay between the germline ends. This CDR3 is 15 amino acids long. CDR1 and CDR2 (germline): LNHDA, SQIVND (reference sequence). CDR3 nucleotide sequence: TGTGCCAGTAGTATAGTAGGGGGAAGGAGGGAGACCCAGTACTTC. This encodes CASSIVGGRRETQYF.

The table lists this clonotype with many counts. The chain is built from TRBV30 and TRBJ1-1; 7 bases align to TRBD1. Trimming at V came to 1 base and at J to 2 bases, leaving 7 bases not matched to a gene. Per the germline V gene, CDR1 is GTSNPN and CDR2 is SVGIG (reference sequence). The CDR3 consists of 15 residues. The CDR3 loop is CAWSGPGTVNTEAFF. The CDR3, as DNA: TGTGCCTGGAGTGGGCCCGGGACAGTCAACACTGAAGCTTTCTTT.

This clonotype was counted ten times or more. The chain recombines TRBV20-1 with TRBJ2-7, with 7 bases matching TRBD1. This CDR3 comprises 13 residues. V trimming: 3 bases; J trimming: 3 bases; junction bases outside the gene matches: 5. Germline CDR1 reads DFQATT; CDR2 reads SNEGSKA (reference sequence). CDR3 sequence reads: CSASGTEYYEQYF. The CDR3 DNA reads as TGCAGTGCTAGCGGGACAGAGTACTACGAGCAGTACTTC.

This clonotype was seen a handful of times. The rearrangement links TRBV5-6 to TRBJ2-2; TRBD2 agrees at 9 bases. The J segment lost 6 bases and the V segment lost 4 bases, leaving 7 bases of the junction unmatched. Germline V gene data show CDR1 as SGHDT and CDR2 as YYEEEE. CDR3 length: 15 amino acids. The CDR3 DNA is TGTGCCAGCAGCCCCGCTGGCGGGGGGGCCGGGGAGCTGTTTTTT. It yields the protein CASSPAGGGAGELFF. The whole variable domain, filled in from reference TRBV5-6 and TRBJ2-2, reads DAGVTQSPTHLIKTRGQQVTLRCSPKSGHDTVSWYQQALGQGPQFIFQYYEEEERQRGNFPDRFSGHQFPNYSSELNVNALLLGDSALYLCASSPAGGGAGELFFGEGSRLTVL.

This clonotype has ten or more counts. This chain uses TRBV30 with TRBJ1-2; D uncertain. The germline gives CDR1 GTSNPN, CDR2 SVGIG (reference sequence). The CDR3 sequence is 12 residues long. Trimming pared 2 bases from V and 8 bases from J, leaving 12 bases between. The CDR3 DNA reads as TGTGCCTGGAGTTTGTTAGGGAACGGCTACACCTTC. It yields the protein CAWSLLGNGYTF.

This clonotype came up many times. The V and J genes are TRBV2 and TRBJ2-5, with 8 positions matching TRBD2. This CDR3 has 14 amino acids. Germline V gene lookup returns CDR1 SNHLY and CDR2 FYNNEI. V shed 5 bases and J 4 bases; nucleotides not matched to a gene: 6. The CDR3 DNA reads TGTGCCAGCAGTTTAAGCCGGGGGGGAGAGACCCAGTACTTC. Its protein product is CASSLSRGGETQYF.